These 13 T cell receptor beta chains were sequenced from one sample in a study of response to subunit inactivated influenza vaccine. TCRdb passed the RT-PCR reads through MiXCR, listing each CDR3 protein once. The sample shows more than 500,000 distinct CDR3 sequences, roughly 12% of them seen only once. This sample was also put to use in a study of T cells expressing NK-cell markers. In that study: cDNA encoding TCR beta was synthesized via 5'RACE template switching incorporating UMIs.

Material: PBMCs from blood, obtained on the day of vaccination. These receptors originate from a man between 45 and 60 years old who received an inactivated influenza vaccine.

This clonotype was picked up a small number of times. This sequence joins TRBV6-2 or TRBV6-3 and TRBJ1-5; D is ambiguous. This CDR3 has 18 residues. In germline, CDR1 is MNHEY, CDR2 SVGEGT. Deletions cut 5 bases from V and 1 base from J, with 21 bases between. The CDR3 DNA is TGTGCCAGCAGTCTCAGCCTTCGAGTCCCGAAGAGCAATCAGCCCCAGCATTTT. Translated: CASSLSLRVPKSNQPQHF.

V gene TRBV7-9 combines with J gene TRBJ2-7, with D uncertain. V was cut by 5 bases and J by 5 bases, with 13 bases left in between. This CDR3 region has 13 residues. Looked up from germline, CDR1 is SEHNR and CDR2 is FQNEAQ (reference sequence). The CDR3 bases are TGTGCCAGCAGCACGGGTCCGTTCGACGAGCAGTACTTC. It is translated as CASSTGPFDEQYF.

This clonotype was recorded a few times. V and J are TRBV19 and TRBJ2-1; TRBD2 might be the D (5 bases). V lost 8 bases and J 4 bases, leaving 9 bases between the germline ends. The CDR3 covers 12 residues. From germline, CDR1 is LNHDA and CDR2 SQIVND (reference sequence). CDR3 bases: TGTGCCAGTTTTTCGGGGTACAATGAGCAGTTCTTC. Protein product: CASFSGYNEQFF.

The chain has TRBV4-3 and TRBJ2-5; the match to TRBD2 covers 9 bases. The CDR3 consists of 17 residues. Germline CDR1 and CDR2: LGHNA and YSLEER. The V gene end was trimmed by 0 bases and the J gene end by 0 bases; junction bases not matched to a gene: 5. The CDR3 sequence: CASSQEGLADYQETQYF. CDR3 DNA sequence: TGCGCCAGCAGCCAAGAGGGACTAGCAGATTACCAAGAGACCCAGTACTTC.

The chain links TRBV4-3 to TRBJ1-1; TRBD1 matches at 9 bases. CDR1 and CDR2 from the germline V gene are LGHNA and YSLEER. V lost 0 bases, J lost 5 bases, and 7 bases stayed unmatched. This CDR3 has 16 amino acids. CDR3 DNA: TGCGCCAGCAGCCAAGATGACAGGGGGTACGAGACTGAAGCTTTCTTT. The encoded protein is CASSQDDRGYETEAFF.

This clonotype was observed at least ten times. CDR3: CASSYTEKNSPLHF. The CDR3 DNA reads TGTGCCAGCAGTTATACAGAGAAAAATTCACCCCTCCACTTT. The J gene is TRBJ1-6, the V gene TRBV6-5; D not certain. CDR3 length equals 14 residues. The V end lost 3 bases, the J end lost 7 bases, and 10 bases lay between the germline ends. The germline CDR1 and CDR2 sequences are MNHEY and SVGAGI.

The V and J genes are TRBV19 and TRBJ2-3; D may be TRBD2 (5 bases). This CDR3 is built from 14 residues. The germline V gene has CDR1 LNHDA and CDR2 SQIVND (reference sequence). V was shortened by 4 bases and J by 8 bases, with 16 bases between the two germline ends. This CDR3 reads CASSTIGLPGTQYF. DNA of the CDR3: TGTGCCAGTAGTACGATCGGACTCCCGGGTACGCAGTATTTT.

This clonotype was picked up many times. The CDR3 DNA reads as TGTGCCAGCAGCTTAGTTGGGGATGCCTACAATGAGCAGTTCTTC. This translates into CASSLVGDAYNEQFF. V gene TRBV7-2 combines with J gene TRBJ2-1; D is unresolved. Germline V gene lookup returns CDR1 SGHTA and CDR2 FQGNSA. The CDR3 is 15 amino acids. V was trimmed by 1 base and J by 2 bases, leaving 9 bases between them.

This clonotype has a count of ten or more. This chain links TRBV11-2 with TRBJ2-1, with unresolved D. The V and J ends lost 4 bases and 4 bases respectively, with 11 bases between them. The CDR3 covers 14 residues. The V gene's germline CDR1 is SGHAT and CDR2 FQNNGV. The CDR3 nucleotides are TGTGCCAGCAGCTCCTATGACGGGTACAATGAGCAGTTCTTC. Its translation: CASSSYDGYNEQFF.

This chain connects TRBV11-3 to TRBJ2-1, with 7 bases identical to TRBD2. The CDR3 totals 13 residues. Trimming took 5 bases from V and 9 from J; bases not matched to a gene: 7. Germline V lookup: CDR1 SGHNT, CDR2 YENEEA. In nucleotides, the CDR3 is TGTGCCAGCAGCGCCGCTAGCGGAGGTGAGCAGTTCTTC. It codes for CASSAASGGEQFF. Based on the CDR3 plus reference TRBV11-3 and TRBJ2-1, the full variable domain is EAGVVQSPRYKIIEKKQPVAFWCNPISGHNTLYWYLQNLGQGPELLIRYENEEAVDDSQLPKDRFSAERLKGVDSTLKIQPAELGDSAVYLCASSAASGGEQFFGPGTRLTVL.

This clonotype was detected only a few times. The CDR3 sequence is CASSQSSGSGQPQHF. CDR3 DNA sequence: TGTGCCAGCAGTCAAAGTTCAGGGTCTGGCCAGCCCCAGCATTTT. The chain is built from TRBV2 and TRBJ1-5, with a weak D call TRBD1 (5 bases). Germline-derived CDR1 and CDR2 are SNHLY and FYNNEI. The V and J ends lost 5 bases and 7 bases respectively, with 18 bases between them. This CDR3 has 15 residues.

Comment on this clonotype: This sequence may be a read error, since a much larger clone differs from it by one base. The V and J genes are TRBV10-3 and TRBJ2-4; weak D call: TRBD2 (5 bases). Germline-derived CDR1 and CDR2 are ENHRY and SYGVKD. The CDR3 loop spans 14 amino acids. Deletions cut 3 bases from V and 0 bases from J, with 6 bases between. CDR3 sequence reads: CAISDGVAKNIQYF. In DNA, the CDR3 is TGTGCCATCAGTGACGGGGTAGCCAAAAACATTCAGTACTTC.

This clonotype was found many times. The chain combines TRBV18 with TRBJ2-1; D uncertain. V gave up 2 bases and J gave up 6 bases, with 14 bases separating them. The CDR3 runs 15 residues. The V gene's germline CDR1 is KGHSH and CDR2 LQKENI. The CDR3 nucleotides are TGTGCCAGCTCACCAGAACTAAAGGACGGCAATGAGCAGTTCTTC. Translating gives CASSPELKDGNEQFF.